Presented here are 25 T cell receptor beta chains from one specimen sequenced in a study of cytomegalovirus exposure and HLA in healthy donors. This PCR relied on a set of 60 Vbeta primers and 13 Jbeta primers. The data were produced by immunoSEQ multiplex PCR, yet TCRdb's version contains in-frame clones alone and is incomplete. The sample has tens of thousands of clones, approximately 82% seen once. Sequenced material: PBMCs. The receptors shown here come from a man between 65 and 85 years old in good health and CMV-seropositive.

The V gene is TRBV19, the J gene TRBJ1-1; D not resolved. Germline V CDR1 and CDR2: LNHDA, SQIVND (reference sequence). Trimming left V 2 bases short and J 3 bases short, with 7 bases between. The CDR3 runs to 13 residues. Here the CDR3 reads CASSIQVYTEAFF. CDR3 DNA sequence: TGTGCCAGTAGTATACAGGTCTACACTGAAGCTTTCTTT. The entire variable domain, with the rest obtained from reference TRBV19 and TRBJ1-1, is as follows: DGGITQSPKYLFRKEGQNVTLSCEQNLNHDAMYWYRQDPGQGLRLIYYSQIVNDFQKGDIAEGYSVSREKKESFPLTVTSAQKNPTAFYLCASSIQVYTEAFFGQGTRLTVV.

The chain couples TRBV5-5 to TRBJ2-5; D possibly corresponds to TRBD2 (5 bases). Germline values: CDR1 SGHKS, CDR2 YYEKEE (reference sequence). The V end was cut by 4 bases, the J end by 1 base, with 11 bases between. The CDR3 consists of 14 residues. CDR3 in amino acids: CASSPGNSQETQYF. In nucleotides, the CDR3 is TGTGCCAGCAGCCCGGGAAACAGCCAAGAGACCCAGTACTTC.

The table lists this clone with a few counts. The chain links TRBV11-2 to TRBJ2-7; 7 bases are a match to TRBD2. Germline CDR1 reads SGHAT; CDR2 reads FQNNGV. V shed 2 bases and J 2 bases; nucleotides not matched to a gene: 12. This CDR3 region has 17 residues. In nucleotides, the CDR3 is TGTGCCAGCAGCTTAAGGGTCTCGAGTGGGGGGGCCTACGAGCAGTACTTC. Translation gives CASSLRVSSGGAYEQYF.

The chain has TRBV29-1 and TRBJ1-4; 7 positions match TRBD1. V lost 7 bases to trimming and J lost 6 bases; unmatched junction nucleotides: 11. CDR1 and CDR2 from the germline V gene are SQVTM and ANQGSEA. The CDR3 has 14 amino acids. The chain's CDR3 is CSAVGQLSDEKLFF. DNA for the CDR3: TGCAGCGCCGTGGGACAGCTGTCTGATGAAAAACTGTTTTTT.

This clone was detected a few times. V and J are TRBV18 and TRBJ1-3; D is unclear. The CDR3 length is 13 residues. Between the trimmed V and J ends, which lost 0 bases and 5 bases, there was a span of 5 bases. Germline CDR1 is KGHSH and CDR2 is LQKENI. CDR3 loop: CASSPPWRNTIYF. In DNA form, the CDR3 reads TGTGCCAGCTCACCACCTTGGCGAAACACCATATATTTT.

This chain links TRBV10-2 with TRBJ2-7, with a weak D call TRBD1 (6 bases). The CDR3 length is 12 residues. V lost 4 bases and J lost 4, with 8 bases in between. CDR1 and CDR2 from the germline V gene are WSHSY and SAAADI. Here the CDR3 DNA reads TGCGCCAGCAGTGTAGGGGGATACGAGCAGTACTTC. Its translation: CASSVGGYEQYF.

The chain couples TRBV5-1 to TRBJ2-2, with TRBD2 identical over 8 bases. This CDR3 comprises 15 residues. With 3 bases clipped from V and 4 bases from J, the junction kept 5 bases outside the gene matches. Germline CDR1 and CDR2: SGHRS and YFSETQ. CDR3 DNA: TGCGCCAGCAGCTCGACTAGCGTTTCCACCGGGGAGCTGTTTTTT. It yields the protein CASSSTSVSTGELFF.

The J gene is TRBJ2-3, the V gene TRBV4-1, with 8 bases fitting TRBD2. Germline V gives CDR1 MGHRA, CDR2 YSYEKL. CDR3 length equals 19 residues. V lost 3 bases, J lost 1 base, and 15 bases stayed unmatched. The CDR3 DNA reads TGCGCCAGCAGCCACAGGACGGGATTAGCGGGGCGGGGCACAGATACGCAGTATTTT. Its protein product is CASSHRTGLAGRGTDTQYF.

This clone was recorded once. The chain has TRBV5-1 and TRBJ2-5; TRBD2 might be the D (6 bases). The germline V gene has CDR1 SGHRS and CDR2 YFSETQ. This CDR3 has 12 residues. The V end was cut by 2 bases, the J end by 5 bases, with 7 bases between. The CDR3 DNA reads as TGCGCCAGCAGCTTCCGGGGGGAGACCCAGTACTTC. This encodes CASSFRGETQYF.

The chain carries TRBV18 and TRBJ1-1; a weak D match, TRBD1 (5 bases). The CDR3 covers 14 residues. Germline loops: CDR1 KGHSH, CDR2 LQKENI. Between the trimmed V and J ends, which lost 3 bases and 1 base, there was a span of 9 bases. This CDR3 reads CASSPVRANTEAFF. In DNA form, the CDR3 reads TGTGCCAGCTCACCGGTCAGGGCGAACACTGAAGCTTTCTTT.

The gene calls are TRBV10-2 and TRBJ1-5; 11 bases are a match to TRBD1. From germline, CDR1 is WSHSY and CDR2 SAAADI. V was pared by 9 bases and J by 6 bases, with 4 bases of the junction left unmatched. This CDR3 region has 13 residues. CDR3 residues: CASGQGASQPQHF. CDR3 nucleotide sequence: TGCGCCAGTGGACAGGGGGCCTCTCAGCCCCAGCATTTT.

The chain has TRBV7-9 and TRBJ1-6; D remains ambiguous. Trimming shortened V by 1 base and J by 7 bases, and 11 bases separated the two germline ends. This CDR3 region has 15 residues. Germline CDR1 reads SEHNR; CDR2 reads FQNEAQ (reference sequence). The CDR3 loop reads CASSLGAAENSPLHF. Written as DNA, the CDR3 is TGTGCCAGCAGCTTAGGGGCTGCCGAGAATTCACCCCTCCACTTT.

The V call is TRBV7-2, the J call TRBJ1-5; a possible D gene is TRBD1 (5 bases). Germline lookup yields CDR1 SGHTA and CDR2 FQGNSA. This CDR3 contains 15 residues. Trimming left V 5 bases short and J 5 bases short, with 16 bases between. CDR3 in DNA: TGTGCCAGCAGCCCGGAGGGGCAGGAGGATCAGCCCCAGCATTTT. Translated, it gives CASSPEGQEDQPQHF.

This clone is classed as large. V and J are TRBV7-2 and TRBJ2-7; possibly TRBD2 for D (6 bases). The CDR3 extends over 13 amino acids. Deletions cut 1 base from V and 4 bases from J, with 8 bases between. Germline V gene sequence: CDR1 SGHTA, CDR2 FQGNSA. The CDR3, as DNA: TGTGCCAGCAGCTTAGTGGGGGGATACGAGCAGTACTTC. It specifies CASSLVGGYEQYF.

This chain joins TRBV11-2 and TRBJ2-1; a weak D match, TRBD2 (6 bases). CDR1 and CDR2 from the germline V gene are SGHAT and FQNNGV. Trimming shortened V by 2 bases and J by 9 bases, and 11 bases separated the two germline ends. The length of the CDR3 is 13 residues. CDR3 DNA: TGTGCCAGCAGCTTACGGGAGACGGGTGAGCAGTTCTTC. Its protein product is CASSLRETGEQFF.

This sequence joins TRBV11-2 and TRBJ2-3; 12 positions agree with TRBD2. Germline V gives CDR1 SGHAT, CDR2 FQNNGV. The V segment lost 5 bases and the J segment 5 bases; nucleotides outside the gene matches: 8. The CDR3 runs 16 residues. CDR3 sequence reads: CASSLNLAGGRDTQYF. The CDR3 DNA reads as TGTGCCAGCAGCCTAAACCTAGCGGGGGGGAGAGATACGCAGTATTTT.

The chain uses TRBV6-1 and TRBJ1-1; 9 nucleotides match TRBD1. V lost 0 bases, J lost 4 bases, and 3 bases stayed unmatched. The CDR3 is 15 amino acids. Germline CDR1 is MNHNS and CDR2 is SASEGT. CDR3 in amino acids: CASSEARTGATEAFF. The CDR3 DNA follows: TGTGCCAGCAGTGAAGCCCGGACAGGGGCCACTGAAGCTTTCTTT.

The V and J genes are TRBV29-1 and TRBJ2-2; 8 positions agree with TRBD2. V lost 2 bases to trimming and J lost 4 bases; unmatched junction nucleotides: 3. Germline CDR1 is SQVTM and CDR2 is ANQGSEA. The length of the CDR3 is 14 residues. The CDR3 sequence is CSVEPGRATGELFF. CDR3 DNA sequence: TGCAGCGTTGAACCCGGGAGGGCCACCGGGGAGCTGTTTTTT.

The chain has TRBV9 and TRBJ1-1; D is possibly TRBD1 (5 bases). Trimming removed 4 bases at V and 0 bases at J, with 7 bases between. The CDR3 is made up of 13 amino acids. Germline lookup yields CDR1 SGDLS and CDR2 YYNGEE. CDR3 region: CASSPRVNTEAFF. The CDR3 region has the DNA TGTGCCAGCAGCCCCAGGGTGAACACTGAAGCTTTCTTT.

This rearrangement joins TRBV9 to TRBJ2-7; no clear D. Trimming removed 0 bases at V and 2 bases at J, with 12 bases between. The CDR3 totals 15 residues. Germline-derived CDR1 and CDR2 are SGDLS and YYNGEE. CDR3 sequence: CASSVAPQEAYEQYF. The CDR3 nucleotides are TGTGCCAGCAGCGTAGCTCCCCAGGAAGCCTACGAGCAGTACTTC.

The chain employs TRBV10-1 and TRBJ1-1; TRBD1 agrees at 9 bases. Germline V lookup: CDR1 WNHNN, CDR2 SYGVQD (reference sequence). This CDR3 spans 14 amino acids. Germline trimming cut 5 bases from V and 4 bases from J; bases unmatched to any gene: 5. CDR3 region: CASSPDRGGTEAFF. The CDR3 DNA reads TGCGCCAGCAGTCCGGACAGGGGCGGCACTGAAGCTTTCTTT.

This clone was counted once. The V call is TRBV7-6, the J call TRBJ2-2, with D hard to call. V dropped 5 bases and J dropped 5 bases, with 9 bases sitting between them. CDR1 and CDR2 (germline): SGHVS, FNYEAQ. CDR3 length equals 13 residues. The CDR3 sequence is CASSQSPTGELFF. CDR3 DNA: TGTGCCAGCAGCCAGTCACCAACCGGGGAGCTGTTTTTT.

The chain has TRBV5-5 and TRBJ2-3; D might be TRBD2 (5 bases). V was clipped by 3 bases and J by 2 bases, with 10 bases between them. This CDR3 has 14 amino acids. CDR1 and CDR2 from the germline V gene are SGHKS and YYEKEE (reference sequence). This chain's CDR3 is CASSWTGDTDTQYF. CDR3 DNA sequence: TGTGCCAGCAGCTGGACTGGGGACACAGATACGCAGTATTTT.

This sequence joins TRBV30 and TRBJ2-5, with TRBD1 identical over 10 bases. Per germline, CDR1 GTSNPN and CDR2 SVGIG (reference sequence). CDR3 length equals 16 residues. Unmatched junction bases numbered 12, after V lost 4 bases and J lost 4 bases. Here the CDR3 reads CAWTQRGQGFRETQYF. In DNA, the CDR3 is TGTGCCTGGACCCAACGGGGACAGGGGTTTCGAGAGACCCAGTACTTC.

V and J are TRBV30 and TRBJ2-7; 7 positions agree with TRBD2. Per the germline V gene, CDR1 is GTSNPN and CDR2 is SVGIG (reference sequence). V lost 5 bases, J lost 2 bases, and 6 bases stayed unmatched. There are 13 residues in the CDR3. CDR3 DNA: TGTGCCTGGGGGACCGGGACTACCTACGAGCAGTACTTC. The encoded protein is CAWGTGTTYEQYF.